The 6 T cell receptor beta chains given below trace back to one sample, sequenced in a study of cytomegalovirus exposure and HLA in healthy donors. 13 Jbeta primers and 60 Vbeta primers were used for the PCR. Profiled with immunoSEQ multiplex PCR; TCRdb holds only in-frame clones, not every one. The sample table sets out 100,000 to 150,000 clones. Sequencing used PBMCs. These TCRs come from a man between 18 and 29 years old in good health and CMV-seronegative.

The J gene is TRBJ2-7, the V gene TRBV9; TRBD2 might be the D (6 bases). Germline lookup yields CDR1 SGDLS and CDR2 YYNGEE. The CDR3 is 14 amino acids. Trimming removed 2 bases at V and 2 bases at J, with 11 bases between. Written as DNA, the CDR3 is TGTGCCAGCAGCGTCCTAGCGTACACCTACGAGCAGTACTTC. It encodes CASSVLAYTYEQYF.

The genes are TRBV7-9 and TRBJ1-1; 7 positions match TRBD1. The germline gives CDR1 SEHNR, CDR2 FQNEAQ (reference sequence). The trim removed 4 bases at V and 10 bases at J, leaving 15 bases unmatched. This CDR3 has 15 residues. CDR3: CASSWSADRRAGAFF. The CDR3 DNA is TGTGCCAGCAGCTGGTCTGCGGACAGGCGCGCTGGAGCTTTCTTT.

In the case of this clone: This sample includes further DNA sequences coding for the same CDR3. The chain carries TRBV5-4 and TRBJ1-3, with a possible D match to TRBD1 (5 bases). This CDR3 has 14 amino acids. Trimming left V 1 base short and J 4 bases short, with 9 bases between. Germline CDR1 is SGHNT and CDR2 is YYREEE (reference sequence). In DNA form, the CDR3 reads TGTGCCAGCAGCTTGAGGGGTTCGGGAAACACCATATATTTT. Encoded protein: CASSLRGSGNTIYF.

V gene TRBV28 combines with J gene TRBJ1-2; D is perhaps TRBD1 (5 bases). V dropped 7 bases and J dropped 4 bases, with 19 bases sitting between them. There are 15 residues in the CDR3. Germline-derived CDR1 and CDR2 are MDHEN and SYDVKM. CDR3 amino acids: CASIWDEGRAYGYTF. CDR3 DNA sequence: TGTGCCAGCATATGGGATGAGGGGAGGGCCTATGGCTACACCTTC.

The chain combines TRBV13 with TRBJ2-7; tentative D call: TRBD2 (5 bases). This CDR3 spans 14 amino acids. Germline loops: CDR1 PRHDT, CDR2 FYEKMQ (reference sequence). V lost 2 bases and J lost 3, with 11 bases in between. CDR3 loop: CASSLYGEIYEQYF. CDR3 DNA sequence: TGTGCCAGCAGCTTATACGGGGAGATCTACGAGCAGTACTTC.

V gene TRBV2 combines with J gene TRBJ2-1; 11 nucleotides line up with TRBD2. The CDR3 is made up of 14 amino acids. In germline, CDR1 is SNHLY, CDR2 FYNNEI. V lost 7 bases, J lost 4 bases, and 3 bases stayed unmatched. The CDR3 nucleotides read TGTGCCAGCACCGGACTAGCGGGTTACAATGAGCAGTTCTTC. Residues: CASTGLAGYNEQFF.